These T cell receptor beta chains were read from a single sample in a study of blood T cell repertoires in COVID-19. Using immunoSEQ multiplex PCR, the repertoire was profiled, and TCRdb retains in-frame clones only, with some absent. Of some 490,000 clones in the sample, approximately 85% were seen once. The sample consisted of peripheral blood. The receptors stem from a human donor in a cohort sampled during active COVID-19. The CDR3 runs from the conserved cysteine through the conserved F or W. The D gene is left open where the match is weak. Clone sizes are given selectively: once, few, many, or a class where the clone is expanded.

V gene	clone size	D gene	J gene	CDR3 DNA	CDR3 protein
TRBV30	-	TRBD2	TRBJ2-3	TGTGCCTGGAGTGGGCTAGCGGGCACAGATACGCAGTATTTT	CAWSGLAGTDTQYF
TRBV5-8	-	-	TRBJ2-1	TGTGCCAGCAGCTTGGTTCGCAATGAGCAGTTCTTC	CASSLVRNEQFF
TRBV6-1	few	TRBD2	TRBJ2-3	TGTGCCAGCAGTGAACTAGCGGGAGCAGATACGCAGTATTTT	CASSELAGADTQYF
TRBV6-2/TRBV6-3	-	TRBD2	TRBJ2-1	TGTGCCAGCAGTTACTCCACTAGCGCCCCATACAATGAGCAGTTCTTC	CASSYSTSAPYNEQFF
TRBV19	few	TRBD1	TRBJ1-1	TGTGCCAGTAAACACATACAGGGGGCAGGCACTGAAGCTTTCTTT	CASKHIQGAGTEAFF
TRBV7-3	-	TRBD2	TRBJ2-1	TGTGCCAGCAGCGAAAGGTGGGAGGGGAACAATGAGCAGTTCTTC	CASSERWEGNNEQFF
TRBV3-1/TRBV3-2	-	TRBD1	TRBJ1-3	TGTGCCAGCAGCTACCGGGACAGTATATCTAGTGGAAACACCATATATTTT	CASSYRDSISSGNTIYF
TRBV18	few	TRBD1	TRBJ2-5	TGTGCCAGCTCACTTGGGACAGGGGCTATGGAGACCCAGTACTTC	CASSLGTGAMETQYF
TRBV30	-	TRBD2	TRBJ2-1	TGTGCCTGGATGCTCGTCGGGAGGGAGCAGTTCTTC	CAWMLVGREQFF
TRBV5-1	-	TRBD1	TRBJ2-2	TGCGCCAGCAGCCCCGGGACAGGGGTTGACACCGGGGAGCTGTTTTTT	CASSPGTGVDTGELFF
TRBV7-6	-	TRBD2	TRBJ2-1	TGTGCCAGCAGCCGAAACCGCCCGGGTTCTAGCGGATGGAATGAGCAGTTCTTC	CASSRNRPGSSGWNEQFF
TRBV19	-	-	TRBJ2-2	TGTGCCAGTAGTATGGGGCTAGGCACCGGGGAGCTGTTTTTT	CASSMGLGTGELFF
TRBV3-1/TRBV3-2	-	-	TRBJ2-7	TGTGCCAGCAGCCAAAAGCTCCGACTCGAGCAGTACTTC	CASSQKLRLEQYF
TRBV6-1	-	-	TRBJ1-2	TGTGCCAGCAGTGAAGCCAACCCTGAGGGTTATGGCTACACCTTC	CASSEANPEGYGYTF
TRBV5-6	-	-	TRBJ2-2	TGTGCCAGCAGCTTGTTCGGGGTGAACACCGGGGAGCTGTTTTTT	CASSLFGVNTGELFF
TRBV19	-	-	TRBJ1-4	TGTGCCAGTAGTATAATCGGGTCGATTGAAAAACTGTTTTTT	CASSIIGSIEKLFF
TRBV7-3	-	-	TRBJ2-7	TGTGCCAGCAGCTACAACGTCCGAGGGAGCTACGAGCAGTACTTC	CASSYNVRGSYEQYF
TRBV5-4	-	-	TRBJ2-4	TGTGCCAGCAGTCTGGCGGGCGCAATAGCCAAAAACATTCAGTACTTC	CASSLAGAIAKNIQYF
TRBV28	-	TRBD1	TRBJ2-1	TGTGCCAGCAGTAACCAACCCGGGACAGGGCCCCCCTACAATGAGCAGTTCTTC	CASSNQPGTGPPYNEQFF
TRBV5-1	-	TRBD1	TRBJ1-2	TGCGCCAGCAGCTTGTGGGGACAGGGGGCTCGTGGCTACACCTTC	CASSLWGQGARGYTF
TRBV7-2	-	-	TRBJ2-1	TGTGCCAGCAGTGGACTTGGGGGGAGCAATGAGCAGTTCTTC	CASSGLGGSNEQFF
TRBV30	-	-	TRBJ2-2	TGTGCCTGGAAGAAAAACCCTCCACAAGATCCCGGGGAGCTGTTTTTT	CAWKKNPPQDPGELFF
TRBV6-4	-	-	TRBJ1-2	TGTGCCAGCAATAAACAGAATGGCTACACCTTC	CASNKQNGYTF
TRBV24-1	few	-	TRBJ1-2	TGTGCCACCAGTGATTTGCTAAAGGGGGATTCAATATTTGGCTACACCTTC	CATSDLLKGDSIFGYTF
TRBV18	few	TRBD2	TRBJ2-5	TGTGCCAGCTCACCACCGGGACTAGCGGGACTTAGGCAAGAGACCCAGTACTTC	CASSPPGLAGLRQETQYF
TRBV25-1	-	TRBD2	TRBJ2-1	TGTGCCAGCAGTGAATCCGGGACTAGCGGGAATAATGAGCAGTTCTTC	CASSESGTSGNNEQFF
TRBV11-2	-	TRBD1	TRBJ1-3	TGTGCCAGCAGCGTAAACAGGGGTTCTGGAAACACCATATATTTT	CASSVNRGSGNTIYF
TRBV3-1/TRBV3-2	-	-	TRBJ1-5	TGTGCCAGCAGCCAAGGGGCAGCCCGGCAGCATTTT	CASSQGAARQHF
TRBV9	-	TRBD1	TRBJ2-2	TGTGCCAGCAGCGTCCGGGACAGACTCACCGGGGAGCTGTTTTTT	CASSVRDRLTGELFF
TRBV25-1	-	-	TRBJ1-3	TGTGCCAGCAGTGAATTGGCTGGGGGGACTGGAAACACCATATATTTT	CASSELAGGTGNTIYF
TRBV2	-	TRBD2	TRBJ2-3	TGTGCCAGCAATCGGGAGGGGGAGGCCGTTTATACGCAGTATTTT	CASNREGEAVYTQYF
TRBV29-1	-	-	TRBJ2-1	TGCAGCTGGACGGGGAGAGGCTCCTACAATGAGCAGTTCTTC	CSWTGRGSYNEQFF
TRBV19	once	TRBD2	TRBJ2-1	TGTGCCAGTAGCGGGACTACCAATGAGCAGTTCTTC	CASSGTTNEQFF
TRBV7-8	-	-	TRBJ1-2	TGTGCCAGCAGCTCCAGTGGGGCGAGCTATGGCTACACCTTC	CASSSSGASYGYTF
TRBV6-5	-	-	TRBJ1-2	TGTGCCAGCACCAGTTTTGATGGCTACACCTTC	CASTSFDGYTF
TRBV9	-	-	TRBJ1-4	TGTGCCAGCAGCGAGGGAAGGAGGGGGGGAAAGGAAAAACTGTTTTTT	CASSEGRRGGKEKLFF
TRBV7-3	-	TRBD2	TRBJ2-1	TGTGCCAGCAGCTTTAATGCGGGAGGTGTCAATGAGCAGTTCTTC	CASSFNAGGVNEQFF
TRBV12-3/TRBV12-4	-	-	TRBJ1-2	TGTGCCAGTACCCAGAGGGTTGGAGGCTACACCTTC	CASTQRVGGYTF
TRBV30	-	-	TRBJ1-2	TGTGCCTGGGGTGGGCTTCGAAATGGTGGCTACACCTTC	CAWGGLRNGGYTF
TRBV19	-	TRBD1	TRBJ1-1	TGTGCCAGTAGCCCCCTTGGGGGGACAGTTCGTTTGGTGAACACTGAAGCTTTCTTT	CASSPLGGTVRLVNTEAFF
TRBV9	-	-	TRBJ2-1	TGTGCCAGCAGGAACGGACTCGATGAGCAGTTCTTC	CASRNGLDEQFF
TRBV5-6	-	-	TRBJ1-4	TGTGCCAGCAGCTTGAGAGGCACCTCTCCCTCAACTAATGAAAAACTGTTTTTT	CASSLRGTSPSTNEKLFF
TRBV30	few	-	TRBJ1-2	TGTGCCTGGAGTGTATGGGGCGGTGCCACAGGCGGCTACACCTTC	CAWSVWGGATGGYTF
TRBV27	-	TRBD2	TRBJ2-1	TGTGCCAGCAGTTTCCCTGCCCGAAGCGGGAGTCCCCCCTTTGAGCAGTTCTTC	CASSFPARSGSPPFEQFF
TRBV2	-	TRBD1	TRBJ2-7	TGTGCCAGCAGCCGTCCGGGACAGGAGCAGTACTTC	CASSRPGQEQYF
TRBV28	-	-	TRBJ1-1	TGTGCCAGCAGTCTACAACAGGGCCCTGAAGCTTTCTTT	CASSLQQGPEAFF
TRBV29-1	few	TRBD1	TRBJ1-1	TGCAGCGTTAGACAGGGGATGACTGAAGCTTTCTTT	CSVRQGMTEAFF
TRBV18	-	TRBD1	TRBJ1-2	TGTGCCAGCTCACCAAACAGGGGTGATGGCTACACCTTC	CASSPNRGDGYTF
TRBV3-1/TRBV3-2	-	-	TRBJ1-3	TGTGCCAGCAGCCGGGGACAACTTTCCCACTCTGGAAACACCATATATTTT	CASSRGQLSHSGNTIYF
TRBV4-2	-	-	TRBJ2-1	TGTGCCAGCAGCCAAGTCCCCACAGGTCCGGAAGACAATGAGCAGTTCTTC	CASSQVPTGPEDNEQFF
TRBV6-6	-	TRBD2	TRBJ2-1	TGTGCCAGCAGTCGTAGCGGGAGCTCCTACAATGAGCAGTTCTTC	CASSRSGSSYNEQFF
TRBV2	-	-	TRBJ2-7	TGTGCCAGCAGTGGCCAATTACTTGCTACGGGGCAGTACTTC	CASSGQLLATGQYF
TRBV28	-	TRBD1	TRBJ2-7	TGTGCCAGCAGGGTGGGGACAGGGTGGTACTTC	CASRVGTGWYF
TRBV3-1/TRBV3-2	-	-	TRBJ1-1	TGTGCCAGCAGCCAAGAATGGGCAGGGTCAATGGGCACTGAAGCTTTCTTT	CASSQEWAGSMGTEAFF
TRBV30	-	-	TRBJ2-5	TGTGCCTGGGAAGTGACAGCCAGCCTAAGGTACTTC	CAWEVTASLRYF
TRBV28	-	-	TRBJ1-2	TGTGCCAGCAGTTTAAGAAAAGTAGGGCAGGAGGATGGCTACACCTTC	CASSLRKVGQEDGYTF
TRBV30	-	-	TRBJ1-5	TGTGCCTGGAGCCAGGGAATCAGTCAGCCCCAGCATTTT	CAWSQGISQPQHF
TRBV7-2	-	TRBD2	TRBJ2-7	TGTGCCAGCAGCACCCTTCTAGCGGGAGTGGTATACGAGCAGTACTTC	CASSTLLAGVVYEQYF
TRBV2	once	TRBD1	TRBJ2-1	TGTGCCAAAGACTCGGGACAGGGGGCCGATGAGCAGTTCTTC	CAKDSGQGADEQFF
TRBV18	-	-	TRBJ1-1	TGTGCCAGCTCACCAGGGGGGGTAGGAACTGAAGCTTTCTTT	CASSPGGVGTEAFF